The following is a T cell receptor beta chain sequence with its context. Its antigen is still unknown. The PCR used 60 Vbeta and 13 Jbeta primers. Sequencing used immunoSEQ multiplex PCR; TCRdb keeps in-frame clones, though not all of them. The sample yields about 200,000 clones, 75% to 90% seen once. J lost 6 bases, V lost 4 bases, and 9 bases had no gene match. The CDR3 is 14 residues long. From germline, CDR1 is SGDLS and CDR2 YYNGEE. This sample was included in a study of cytomegalovirus exposure and HLA in healthy donors. Broader study findings: The presence/absence work took it that sequencing depth was about the same across donors. Later, TCR association rates were found to vary by HLA locus, highest for DRB1 and lowest for HLA-C. Exclusion as indistinguishable affected some V segments, including TRBV6-2 and TRBV6-3.

The sequenced sample was PBMCs. The TCR was taken from a boy between 2 and 10 years old in good health and CMV-seronegative. The chain is built from TRBV9 and TRBJ1-2, with TRBD1 matching 7 bases. The CDR3 coding sequence is TGTGCCAGCAGCTTAACAGGGGCACGGGATGGCTACACCTTC. Protein sequence: CASSLTGARDGYTF.